This T cell receptor (beta chain) was captured by sequencing in a study of blood T cell repertoires in COVID-19. For the study at large: Acute and convalescent COVID-19 samples came from the United States, Italy and Spain.

CDR1 MNHEY and CDR2 SVGAGI come from the germline V gene. The CDR3 spans 14 residues. V was cut by 2 bases and J by 5 bases, with 13 bases left in between. TCRdb's table, derived via immunoSEQ multiplex PCR, lists solely in-frame clones and lacks some. The table has about 300,000 clones, around 80% seen once. Sequenced material: peripheral blood. The TCR was taken from a woman between 50 and 59 years old with acute or convalescent COVID-19. The chain joins TRBV6-5 to TRBJ2-7; D not certain. The CDR3 loop is CASSYRPQTHEQYF. CDR3 DNA sequence: TGTGCCAGCAGTTACCGCCCACAGACGCACGAGCAGTACTTC.